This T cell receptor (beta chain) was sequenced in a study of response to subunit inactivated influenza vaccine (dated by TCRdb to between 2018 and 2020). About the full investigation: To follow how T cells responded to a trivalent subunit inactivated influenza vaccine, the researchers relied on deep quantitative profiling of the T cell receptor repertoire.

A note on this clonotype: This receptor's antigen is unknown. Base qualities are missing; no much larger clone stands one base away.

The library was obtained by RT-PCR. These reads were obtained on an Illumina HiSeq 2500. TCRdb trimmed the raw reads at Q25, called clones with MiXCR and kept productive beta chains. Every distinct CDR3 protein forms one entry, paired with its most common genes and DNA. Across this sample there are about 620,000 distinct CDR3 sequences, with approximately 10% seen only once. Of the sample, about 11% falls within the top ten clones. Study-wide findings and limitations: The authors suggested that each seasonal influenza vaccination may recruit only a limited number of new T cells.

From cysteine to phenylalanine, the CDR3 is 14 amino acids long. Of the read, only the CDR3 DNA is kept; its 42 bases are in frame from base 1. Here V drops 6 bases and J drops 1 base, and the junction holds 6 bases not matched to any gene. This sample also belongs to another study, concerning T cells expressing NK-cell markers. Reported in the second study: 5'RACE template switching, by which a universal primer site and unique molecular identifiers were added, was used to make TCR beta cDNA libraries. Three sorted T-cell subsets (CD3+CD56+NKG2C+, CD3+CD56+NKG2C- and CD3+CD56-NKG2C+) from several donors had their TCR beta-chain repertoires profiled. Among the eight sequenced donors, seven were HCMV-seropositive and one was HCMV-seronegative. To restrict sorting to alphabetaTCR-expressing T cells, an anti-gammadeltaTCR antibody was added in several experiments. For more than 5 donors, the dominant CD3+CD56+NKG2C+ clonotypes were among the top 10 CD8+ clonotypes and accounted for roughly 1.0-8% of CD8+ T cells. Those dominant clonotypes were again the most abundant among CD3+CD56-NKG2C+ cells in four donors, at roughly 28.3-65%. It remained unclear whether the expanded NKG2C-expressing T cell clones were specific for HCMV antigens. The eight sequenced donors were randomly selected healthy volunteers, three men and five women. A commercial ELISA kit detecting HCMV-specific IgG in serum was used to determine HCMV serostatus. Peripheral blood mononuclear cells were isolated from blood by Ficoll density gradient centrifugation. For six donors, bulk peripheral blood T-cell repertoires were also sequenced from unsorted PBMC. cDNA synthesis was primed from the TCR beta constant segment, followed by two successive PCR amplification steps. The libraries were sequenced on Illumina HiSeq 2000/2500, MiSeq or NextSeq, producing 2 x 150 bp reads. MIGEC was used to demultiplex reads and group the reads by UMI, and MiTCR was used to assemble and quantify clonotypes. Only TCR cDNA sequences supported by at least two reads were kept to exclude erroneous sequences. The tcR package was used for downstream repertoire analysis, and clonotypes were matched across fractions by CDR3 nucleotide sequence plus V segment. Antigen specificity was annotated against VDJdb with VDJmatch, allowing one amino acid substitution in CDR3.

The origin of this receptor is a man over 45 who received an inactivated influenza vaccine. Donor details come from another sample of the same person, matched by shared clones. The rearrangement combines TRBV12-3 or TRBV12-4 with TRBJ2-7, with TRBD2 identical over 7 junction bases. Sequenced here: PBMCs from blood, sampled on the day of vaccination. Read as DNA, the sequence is TGTGCCAGCAGGCGGGCTAGCGGATCCTACGAGCAGTACTTC. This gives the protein CASRRASGSYEQYF.